A selection of T cell receptor beta chains follows, all from one sample in a study of tumor and adjacent non-tumor tissue in lung cancer. TCRdb re-analysed the multiplex PCR reads in MiXCR, keeping a single row per CDR3 protein. In the table there are just over 200,000 distinct CDR3 sequences, about two thirds of which are singletons. Sequencing was carried out using lung tumor tissue. The source is a man between 60 and 70 years old with non-small cell lung cancer. Both conserved end residues are part of each CDR3. D genes are given only for firm matches. Clone size appears in some rows only: once, few, many, or a class for an expanded clone.

abundance,v_gene,d_gene,j_gene,CDR3nt,CDR3aa
-,TRBV28,-,TRBJ2-7,TGTGCCAGCATCCGGGGGGAACAGGGGGCCTACGAGCAGTACTTC,CASIRGEQGAYEQYF
many,TRBV6-1,-,TRBJ1-2,TGTGCCAGCAGTGAAGGGGCCTCACAAAGGGGCTACACCTTC,CASSEGASQRGYTF
-,TRBV24-1,-,TRBJ1-4,TGTGCCACCAGTGAGGTGGGGGAAAAACTGTTTTTT,CATSEVGEKLFF
-,TRBV29-1,TRBD1,TRBJ1-5,TGCAGCGTTCCGGACAGGTGGGCTCAACCCCAGCATTTT,CSVPDRWAQPQHF
-,TRBV11-3,-,TRBJ2-4,TGTGCCAGCAGGGCGGCGGGGACAAACATTCAGTGCTTC,CASRAAGTNIQCF
-,TRBV20-1,TRBD2,TRBJ2-3,TGCAGTGCTAGAGATCAAACGTGGACTAGCGCAGATGCGCAGTATTTT,CSARDQTWTSADAQYF
-,TRBV29-1,-,TRBJ2-1,TGCGGCGTTGGCAGGTTTGACGATGAGCAGTTCTTC,CGVGRFDDEQFF
-,TRBV10-2,-,TRBJ2-3,TGCGCCAGCAGATCTAGTAGCGAGGGTACGCAGTATTTT,CASRSSSEGTQYF
-,TRBV20-1,-,TRBJ1-4,TGCAGTGCCAAGGACAGCAGGGGTGATGAAAAACTGTTTTTT,CSAKDSRGDEKLFF
many,TRBV29-1,TRBD1,TRBJ1-5,TGCAGCGTCGCCACAGGGGCCCCCAATCAGCCCCAGCATTTT,CSVATGAPNQPQHF
many,TRBV6-1,-,TRBJ1-2,TGTGCCAGCACGCCGGCGAGCTCGTATGGCTACACCTTC,CASTPASSYGYTF
few,TRBV10-1,-,TRBJ1-4,TGCGCCAGCAGTGAGGGGACAATCGGACGAGAAAAACTGTTTTTT,CASSEGTIGREKLFF
-,TRBV4-3,-,TRBJ1-3,TGCACCAGCAGCCCCGGGCTCTCCAGTAACACCATATATTTT,CTSSPGLSSNTIYF
-,TRBV20-1,-,TRBJ2-4,TGCAGTGCTAGAGATCCCGGAGGGAGCAAAAACATTCATTACTTC,CSARDPGGSKNIHYF
-,TRBV4-1,TRBD1,TRBJ1-4,TGCGCCAGCAGCACAGCCGGGACAGGGAGTGAAAAACTGTTTTTT,CASSTAGTGSEKLFF
-,TRBV24-1,-,TRBJ2-1,TGTGCCACCAGTGTCAGGAAAGGCTCCTACAATGAGCAGTTCTTC,CATSVRKGSYNEQFF
-,TRBV6-2/TRBV6-3,TRBD2,TRBJ2-1,TGTGCCAGCACTCTCGGCCCGGGGACTAGCGGGGATGCGCAGTTCTTC,CASTLGPGTSGDAQFF
-,TRBV7-3,TRBD2,TRBJ2-1,TGTGCCAGCAGCTTACCCCGGACTAGCGGGGGGGTGGGTGAGCAGTTCTTC,CASSLPRTSGGVGEQFF
many,TRBV12-3/TRBV12-4,-,TRBJ2-1,TGTGCCAGCAGTTTAGCTAGGACAGGTGGGACTTACAATGAGCAGTTCTTC,CASSLARTGGTYNEQFF
-,TRBV11-3,TRBD2,TRBJ2-3,TGTGCCAGCAACGACAGACTAGCAGATACAGATATGCAGTATTTT,CASNDRLADTDMQYF
-,TRBV11-2,TRBD2,TRBJ2-1,TGTGCCAGCAGCGGACTAGCGGGCTACAGTGAGCAGTTCTTC,CASSGLAGYSEQFF
-,TRBV7-9,TRBD1,TRBJ1-2,TGTGCCAACAGCTTACGGGACAGGGCCCACTATGGCTACACCTTC,CANSLRDRAHYGYTF
-,TRBV6-5,TRBD1,TRBJ1-2,TGTGCCAGCAGTTCGCCGGGACAGGGCGGCTATGGCTACACCTTC,CASSSPGQGGYGYTF
many,TRBV11-2,-,TRBJ1-4,TGTGCCAGCAGCCTGGAAGAGACAGGACAAAAACTGTTTTTT,CASSLEETGQKLFF
-,TRBV20-1,-,TRBJ2-3,TGCAGTGCTAGAGATCCGGGGGACCAGGGTACGCAGTATTTT,CSARDPGDQGTQYF
-,TRBV20-1,-,TRBJ2-7,TGCAGTACTAGAGAGTCAGGGAATACCTACGAGCAGTACTTC,CSTRESGNTYEQYF
-,TRBV20-1,TRBD1,TRBJ2-5,TGCAATGCTAGTCAACAGGGGACCCAAGAGACCCAATACTTC,CNASQQGTQETQYF
-,TRBV5-6,-,TRBJ2-2,TGTGCCAGCACCTCGAAGCGAACAGGAGACACCGGGGAGCTGTTTTTT,CASTSKRTGDTGELFF
-,TRBV11-3,-,TRBJ2-5,TGTGCCAGCAGTTCCCCCGGGAAAGGGGTCAAAGAGACCCTGTACTTC,CASSSPGKGVKETLYF
few,TRBV5-1,-,TRBJ1-1,TGCGCCAGCAGCTTGGAAGGGGCCCCGGGAGGCACTGAAGCTTTCTTT,CASSLEGAPGGTEAFF
-,TRBV5-6,TRBD2,TRBJ2-5,TGTGCCAGCAGCTTGAGACTAGCGGAGGGGCAAGAGACCCAGTATTTC,CASSLRLAEGQETQYF
-,TRBV4-3,-,TRBJ2-2,TGCGCCAGCAGCCAAGAATTCATATCGAACACCGGGAAGCTGTTTTTT,CASSQEFISNTGKLFF
-,TRBV11-2,-,TRBJ2-1,TGTGCCAGCAGCTCCACCATAGTGGGGGAATCCTCCTACAATGAGCTGTTCTTC,CASSSTIVGESSYNELFF
-,TRBV4-3,-,TRBJ2-5,TGCGCCTGCAGCCAAACCTTAGCGGAAGAGACCCAGTACTTC,CACSQTLAEETQYF
-,TRBV20-1,TRBD1,TRBJ1-5,TGCAGTGCTAGAGATGGAGGGACAGGGATTCAGCCCCAGCATTTT,CSARDGGTGIQPQHF
few,TRBV20-1,-,TRBJ1-1,TGCAGTGCTAGAGAACACGTTGAAGCTTTCTTT,CSAREHVEAFF
-,TRBV12-3/TRBV12-4,-,TRBJ2-5,TGTGCCGGCAGTATAGCGGCCCAAGAGACCCAGTACTTC,CAGSIAAQETQYF
-,TRBV11-3,-,TRBJ1-3,TGTGCCAGCAGCTTTGCCGGGAGCTCTGAAATCACCATATATTTT,CASSFAGSSEITIYF
-,TRBV5-4,-,TRBJ2-6,TGTGCCAGCAGCTTGCCAGATCTCTCTGGGGCCAACGTCCTGAATTTC,CASSLPDLSGANVLNF
-,TRBV7-9,-,TRBJ1-1,TGTGCCAGCAGCCCCGGGCGTGTGAACACTGAAGCTTTCTTT,CASSPGRVNTEAFF
-,TRBV4-2,-,TRBJ1-2,TGTGCGAGCAGCCAATATGAATGGGCAGTTTATGGCTACACCTTC,CASSQYEWAVYGYTF
-,TRBV10-1,-,TRBJ1-3,TGTGCCAGCAGCCAGATAGGGCTGGGAAACACCATATATTTT,CASSQIGLGNTIYF
-,TRBV6-5,TRBD1,TRBJ1-2,TGTGCCGGCTGGAGGACAGGGATTGGCTACACCTTC,CAGWRTGIGYTF
-,TRBV20-1,-,TRBJ1-2,TGCAGTGCTATGGACCCCGGGAGCATAGCTAACTATGGTTACGCCTTC,CSAMDPGSIANYGYAF
few,TRBV28,TRBD1,TRBJ1-2,TGTGCCAGCAGTTTAAGGGACAGGTTTAAGTACACCTTC,CASSLRDRFKYTF
-,TRBV20-1,TRBD2,TRBJ2-7,TGCTGTGCGGAATCGGGACTAGCGGGACCCAGATACGAGCAGTACTTC,CCAESGLAGPRYEQYF
-,TRBV20-1,-,TRBJ2-1,TGCAGTGCTAGCCCCCCTGAACAGGGTCGCCCTAATGAGCAGTTCTTC,CSASPPEQGRPNEQFF
-,TRBV4-3,-,TRBJ1-1,TGCGCCAGCAGCCAAGAATCGGGGAGGGGAACTGAATCTTTCTTT,CASSQESGRGTESFF
-,TRBV30,-,TRBJ2-7,TGTGCCTGGATGGGGGACGGGCACTACGACCAGTATTTC,CAWMGDGHYDQYF
-,TRBV4-3,-,TRBJ1-4,TGCGCCAGCAGCCCAGGGAACAGTAATGAAAAACTCTTTTTT,CASSPGNSNEKLFF
few,TRBV6-2/TRBV6-3,-,TRBJ1-1,TGTGCCAGCAGTTGGGGGACGGATGAAGCTTTCTTT,CASSWGTDEAFF
few,TRBV6-5,TRBD1,TRBJ1-1,TGTGCCAGCAGTCCTTGGACAGGGCACACTGAAGCTTTCTTT,CASSPWTGHTEAFF
-,TRBV4-1,-,TRBJ2-3,TGCGCCAGCAGCCAAGGTGTAACGGGATCTATAGATACGCAGTATTTT,CASSQGVTGSIDTQYF
-,TRBV20-1,-,TRBJ1-2,TGCAGTGCTAGGGCCAGGGTCCGGGGGCCAAGGGAAGGCTACACCTTC,CSARARVRGPREGYTF
-,TRBV20-1,TRBD1,TRBJ2-7,TGCAGTGCTATAGGACAGGGCTACGAGCAGTACTTC,CSAIGQGYEQYF
few,TRBV29-1,-,TRBJ1-2,TGCAGCGTTGGCGTGGGCCTCGGCTATGGCTACACCTTC,CSVGVGLGYGYTF
-,TRBV6-1,-,TRBJ2-7,TGTACCAGCAACAGGGATTCGGACTACGAGCAATACTTC,CTSNRDSDYEQYF
once,TRBV6-5,-,TRBJ2-7,TGTGTCAGCAGAACTGGGGGTACCTCGTACAAGCAGTACTTC,CVSRTGGTSYKQYF
-,TRBV30,-,TRBJ2-6,TGTGCCTGGAGTCCCGCCTACTCTGGGGCCAACGTCCTGACTTTC,CAWSPAYSGANVLTF